This T cell receptor beta chain was sequenced in a study of shared clonotypes between healthy human individuals. This clone was counted a few times. Its specificity is unknown. The test was conducted at deep level. TCRdb keeps only in-frame clones here, not all; method: immunoSEQ multiplex PCR. The repertoire holds approximately 2.4 million clones, with approximately 94% as singletons. Whole-study findings and limits: Larger estimated richness was generally recorded for naive subsets relative to memory subsets.

Trimming took off 2 bases at V and 9 bases at J, with 14 bases between the two ends. From germline, CDR1 is MNHEY and CDR2 SVGAGI. There are 14 residues in the CDR3. The source of this sequence is a young man in good health. The chain has TRBV6-5 and TRBJ1-5; D might be TRBD1 (5 bases). Material: naive CD4+ T cells sorted from blood. Subset reported: CD45RA+ positively selected. Here the CDR3 DNA reads TGTGCCAGCAGTTACGCGACGGATCAGGGGCCCCAGCATTTT. Translation gives CASSYATDQGPQHF.